These 27 T cell receptor beta chains were sequenced from one sample in a study of blood T cell repertoires in COVID-19. Sequenced by immunoSEQ multiplex PCR; TCRdb stores in-frame clones only, minus some. The sample holds 80,000 to 90,000 clones; 85% to 90% are singletons and the top ten take roughly 15%. Sequenced: peripheral blood. These TCRs come from a woman between 65 and 79 years old with acute or convalescent COVID-19.

A few counts support this clone. The rearrangement uses TRBV4-3 and TRBJ2-2, with D uncertain. The CDR3 loop spans 16 amino acids. Trimming shortened V by 2 bases and J by 0 bases, and 10 bases separated the two germline ends. Per the germline V gene, CDR1 is LGHNA and CDR2 is YSLEER. CDR3 protein: CASSQILQTNTGELFF. In DNA, the CDR3 is TGCGCCAGCAGCCAAATACTTCAAACGAACACCGGGGAGCTGTTTTTT.

V and J are TRBV7-7 and TRBJ2-3, with D possibly TRBD2 on 6 matching bases. Trimming shortened V by 1 base and J by 2 bases, and 10 bases separated the two germline ends. The CDR3 covers 15 residues. Looked up from germline, CDR1 is SSHAT and CDR2 is FNYEAQ (reference sequence). CDR3 amino acids: CASSLGREYTDTQYF. CDR3 DNA: TGTGCCAGCAGCTTAGGGCGGGAATACACAGATACGCAGTATTTT.

Notes on this clone: Other DNA variants within this sample encode the same CDR3. The chain is built from TRBV20-1 and TRBJ1-2; D is perhaps TRBD1 (6 bases). Germline CDR1 DFQATT, CDR2 SNEGSKA (reference sequence). Trimming removed 6 bases from V and 4 bases from J, with 9 bases in between. The CDR3 runs to 11 residues. The CDR3 region has the DNA TGCAGTGCACCAGGGGTCTATGGCTACACCTTC. This sequence encodes CSAPGVYGYTF.

This chain connects TRBV6-6 to TRBJ2-5; 8 nucleotides line up with TRBD2. Germline loops: CDR1 MNHNY, CDR2 SVGAGI (reference sequence). The J segment lost 3 bases and the V segment lost 6 bases, leaving 9 bases of the junction unmatched. The CDR3 is 15 amino acids. CDR3 loop: CASSLRGRGEETQYF. As DNA, the CDR3 is TGTGCCAGCAGCCTACGGGGGCGGGGGGAAGAGACCCAGTACTTC.

V gene TRBV10-3 combines with J gene TRBJ2-7; 7 bases are shared with TRBD2. This CDR3 is 15 amino acids long. Trimming removed 4 bases from V and 3 bases from J; junction bases left unmatched: 9. CDR1 is ENHRY, CDR2 SYGVKD, per germline. CDR3 protein: CAISAGGSRNYEQYV. The CDR3 DNA follows: TGTGCCATCAGTGCCGGGGGGTCGCGGAACTACGAGCAGTACGTC.

The chain uses TRBV23-1 and TRBJ1-1; D uncertain. TRBV23-1 is an open reading frame, and its role is uncertain. V was cut by 4 bases and J by 4 bases, with 13 bases left in between. The CDR3 totals 14 residues. In DNA, the CDR3 is TGCGCCAGCAGTCCAACGGGGAGTTGCACTGAAGCTTTCTTT. The encoded protein is CASSPTGSCTEAFF.

This rearrangement joins TRBV28 to TRBJ2-6; a possible D gene is TRBD2 (7 bases). Germline V gene sequence: CDR1 MDHEN, CDR2 SYDVKM. The CDR3 sequence is 16 residues long. Trimming cost V 2 bases and J 4 bases, with 12 bases left between them. The CDR3 spells CASSLAGAEGANVLTF. The DNA of the CDR3 is TGTGCCAGCAGTTTAGCGGGGGCGGAAGGGGCCAACGTCCTGACTTTC.

Only one count was recorded for this clone. The chain carries TRBV5-1 and TRBJ2-5; 8 bases agree with TRBD2. In germline, CDR1 is SGHRS, CDR2 YFSETQ. The CDR3 has 16 amino acids. V was pared by 0 bases and J by 4 bases, with 8 bases of the junction left unmatched. DNA for the CDR3: TGCGCCAGCAGCTTGGGCGCGGGGGGCGTTAGAGAGACCCAGTACTTC. This encodes CASSLGAGGVRETQYF.

This chain uses TRBV5-5 with TRBJ2-2; D possibly corresponds to TRBD1 (6 bases). The CDR3 spans 15 residues. Germline V gene sequence: CDR1 SGHKS, CDR2 YYEKEE (reference sequence). Between the trimmed V and J ends, which lost 0 bases and 9 bases, there was a span of 15 bases. CDR3 DNA: TGTGCCAGCAGCTTGGATGGGACAAAAACCCGGGAGCTGTTTTTT. It is translated as CASSLDGTKTRELFF.

The V gene is TRBV12-3 or TRBV12-4, the J gene TRBJ2-1, with D tentatively TRBD2 (5 bases). The ends were cut back, 0 bases at V and 11 bases at J, with 8 bases in the middle. The CDR3 runs 12 residues. The CDR3 coding sequence is TGTGCCAGCAGTTTAGCAGCGGCGAAGCAGTTCTTC. As protein: CASSLAAAKQFF.

This chain connects TRBV19 to TRBJ2-3; D might be TRBD2 (6 bases). The CDR3 has 14 residues. The V end lost 8 bases, the J end lost 3 bases, and 15 bases lay between the germline ends. The germline CDR1 and CDR2 sequences are LNHDA and SQIVND (reference sequence). The CDR3 DNA sequence: TGTGCCAGTGCCCGGGTCGGGGGAACAGATACGCAGTATTTT. It yields the protein CASARVGGTDTQYF.

The V call is TRBV5-4, the J call TRBJ1-6; TRBD1 agrees at 9 bases. This CDR3 has 20 amino acids. The V gene's germline CDR1 is SGHNT and CDR2 YYREEE (reference sequence). The J segment lost 0 bases and the V segment lost 0 bases, leaving 10 bases of the junction unmatched. Here the CDR3 reads CASSLEESDRGSSYNSPLHF. CDR3 coding DNA: TGTGCCAGCAGCTTGGAGGAGTCGGACAGGGGAAGCTCCTATAATTCACCCCTCCACTTT.

This chain joins TRBV27 and TRBJ1-2, with 12 bases fitting TRBD1. Germline V gene sequence: CDR1 MNHEY, CDR2 SMNVEV (reference sequence). V trimming: 6 bases; J trimming: 3 bases; junction bases outside the gene matches: 2. The CDR3 is made up of 14 amino acids. Here the CDR3 reads CASRGTGGYYGYTF. CDR3 coding DNA: TGTGCCAGCAGGGGGACAGGGGGCTACTATGGCTACACCTTC.

This chain connects TRBV19 to TRBJ2-3; unclear D gene. The germline V and J ends were trimmed by 3 bases and 5 bases, with 15 bases remaining between them. Germline CDR1 reads LNHDA; CDR2 reads SQIVND (reference sequence). The CDR3 covers 15 residues. This CDR3 reads CASSILPGGGDTQYF. CDR3 bases: TGTGCCAGTAGTATCTTGCCGGGTGGTGGAGATACGCAGTATTTT. The full variable domain, completed using reference TRBV19 and TRBJ2-3, is DGGITQSPKYLFRKEGQNVTLSCEQNLNHDAMYWYRQDPGQGLRLIYYSQIVNDFQKGDIAEGYSVSREKKESFPLTVTSAQKNPTAFYLCASSILPGGGDTQYFGPGTRLTVL.

V and J are TRBV3-1 (or the pseudogene TRBV3-2) and TRBJ1-1, with D possibly being TRBD1 (5 bases). V lost 2 bases and J lost 1, with 11 bases in between. This CDR3 has 15 amino acids. Germline CDR1 reads LGHDT; CDR2 reads YNNKEL (reference sequence). CDR3 DNA sequence: TGTGCCAGCAGCCAACAACAGGTTCCGAACACTGAAGCTTTCTTT. Encoded protein: CASSQQQVPNTEAFF.

The chain joins TRBV11-2 to TRBJ1-2; possibly TRBD1 for D (6 bases). Germline V gene data show CDR1 as SGHAT and CDR2 as FQNNGV. The CDR3 runs to 14 residues. V lost 2 bases and J lost 8, with 15 bases in between. The CDR3 region is CASSLTQGSRGYTF. For the CDR3, the DNA is TGTGCCAGCAGCTTAACACAGGGAAGCAGAGGCTACACCTTC.

This clone was seen repeatedly, ten times or more. For the CDR3, the DNA is TGCGCCAGCAGCTTGGAGCCGACAGGGGGACAGTTCTTC. Protein sequence: CASSLEPTGGQFF. This rearrangement joins TRBV5-1 to TRBJ2-1; 9 bases map to TRBD1. Germline V gives CDR1 SGHRS, CDR2 YFSETQ. With 0 bases clipped from V and 13 bases from J, the junction kept 5 bases outside the gene matches. The CDR3 covers 13 residues.

This chain uses TRBV6-2 or TRBV6-3 with TRBJ1-2; TRBD1 might be the D (6 bases). Germline V lookup: CDR1 MNHEY, CDR2 SVGEGT. The CDR3 has 14 residues. Trimming shortened V by 2 bases and J by 8 bases, and 15 bases separated the two germline ends. The CDR3 DNA reads as TGTGCCAGCAGTTACCGGACAGCTACTCGAGGCTACACCTTC. This translates into CASSYRTATRGYTF.

This clone was detected a few times. CDR3 loop: CASSVRTGSSGNTIYF. The CDR3 coding sequence is TGTGCCAGCAGCGTACGGACGGGAAGCTCTGGAAACACCATATATTTT. The V call is TRBV9, the J call TRBJ1-3, with D unclear. V lost 1 base and J lost 0, with 11 bases in between. The V gene's germline CDR1 is SGDLS and CDR2 YYNGEE. The length of the CDR3 is 16 residues.

V gene TRBV3-1 (or the pseudogene TRBV3-2) combines with J gene TRBJ2-3; 14 bases fit TRBD2. The CDR3 has 17 residues. V trimming: 4 bases; J trimming: 4 bases; junction bases outside the gene matches: 7. From germline, CDR1 is LGHDT and CDR2 YNNKEL (reference sequence). In DNA form, the CDR3 reads TGTGCCAGCAGCCCTCGACTAGCGGGGGGGAATGCAGATACGCAGTATTTT. Amino acid sequence: CASSPRLAGGNADTQYF.

This clone was picked up a small number of times. V and J are TRBV10-3 and TRBJ2-1; 9 bases are shared with TRBD2. CDR3 size: 16 residues. Germline lookup yields CDR1 ENHRY and CDR2 SYGVKD. V lost 4 bases to trimming and J lost 9 bases; unmatched junction nucleotides: 13. The CDR3 coding sequence is TGTGCCATCAGTGCTTTGGGCGGGAGGGGAAGCGGTGAGCAGTTCTTC. It is translated as CAISALGGRGSGEQFF.

This clone was seen a handful of times. The chain has TRBV21-1 and TRBJ2-7; TRBD2 reflects the table's D call only, with no check against the DNA. TRBV21-1 is listed as a pseudogene. This CDR3 is built from 17 residues. The CDR3 loop is CASSKPRPSGRTYEQYV. In nucleotides, the CDR3 is TGTGCCAGCAGCAAACCCCGGCCTAGCGGGAGGACCTACGAGCAGTACGTC.

CDR3 DNA: TGCGCCAGCAGCCCAACGCTCGACAGGGCTTACTATGGCTACACCTTC. It yields the protein CASSPTLDRAYYGYTF. This sequence joins TRBV5-1 and TRBJ1-2; 7 nucleotides match TRBD1. Unmatched junction bases numbered 12, after V lost 4 bases and J lost 3 bases. CDR3 length: 16 residues. In germline, CDR1 is SGHRS, CDR2 YFSETQ.

The genes are TRBV29-1 and TRBJ2-3, with a tentative D call TRBD2 (5 bases). The CDR3 covers 15 residues. Germline values: CDR1 SQVTM, CDR2 ANQGSEA. Between the trimmed V and J ends, which lost 1 base and 6 bases, there was a span of 17 bases. The CDR3 sequence: CSVEVGGGLSDTQYF. CDR3 bases: TGCAGCGTTGAAGTCGGAGGTGGTCTATCCGATACGCAGTATTTT.

V and J are TRBV11-2 and TRBJ1-1; 9 bases are shared with TRBD1. The CDR3 contains 14 residues. Germline V CDR1 and CDR2: SGHAT, FQNNGV. V gave up 7 bases and J gave up 4 bases; unmatched junction bases: 7. The CDR3 sequence is CASTHGQGLTEAFF. The CDR3 DNA reads TGTGCCAGCACCCATGGACAGGGGCTCACTGAAGCTTTCTTT.

This sequence joins TRBV3-1 (or the pseudogene TRBV3-2) and TRBJ2-7; 12 bases agree with TRBD1. Trimming at V came to 3 bases and at J to 2 bases, leaving 5 bases not matched to a gene. CDR1 and CDR2 (germline): LGHDT, YNNKEL (reference sequence). The CDR3 is made up of 16 amino acids. As DNA, the CDR3 is TGTGCCAGCAGCCATGAGGGACAGGGGGCGGCCTACGAGCAGTACGTC. Protein sequence: CASSHEGQGAAYEQYV.

The gene calls are TRBV19 and TRBJ2-7; 9 bases map to TRBD1. Germline V CDR1 and CDR2: LNHDA, SQIVND (reference sequence). The CDR3 is 15 residues long. After removal of 3 bases from V and 4 bases from J, the junction contained 7 bases not matched to a gene. As DNA, the CDR3 is TGTGCCAGTAGTATGACAGGGGGAATTCTGTACGAGCAGTACGTC. It specifies CASSMTGGILYEQYV.